The present T cell receptor (beta chain) was sequenced within a study of blood T cell repertoires in COVID-19. The wider study: Researchers got acute and convalescent COVID-19 samples from the United States, Italy and Spain. PBMCs, B-cell-depleted T cells, or T cells provided the cDNA or gDNA that made up the material.

Original processing notes: Amplified reference gene primers provided the basis for estimating nucleated cell counts. Produced via immunoSEQ multiplex PCR; TCRdb's table is partial and in-frame only. V, J and clone size are those of that table, while D and trimming were read from the DNA. The data show under 200,000 clones, about 90% seen once. Adults between about 18 and 95 years of age took part from under 25 US areas. Germline V gene lookup returns CDR1 MDHEN and CDR2 SYDVKM. The CDR3 has 13 amino acids. The ends lost 6 bases at V and 8 bases at J; junction bases unmatched: 9. The chain combines TRBV28 with TRBJ1-2, with TRBD1 matching 7 bases. The TCR comes from a woman under 30 who had recovered from COVID-19. Sequencing used PBMCs or T cells enriched from blood (not recorded which). DNA for the CDR3: TGTGCCAGCAGCGCCGAGACAGGGTTCGGCTACACCTTC. It is translated as CASSAETGFGYTF.